These 2 T cell receptor beta chains were all obtained from the same sample, sequenced in a study of shared clonotypes between healthy human individuals. Terminally differentiated effector memory CD45RA+ cells were excluded by CCR7 positive selection of CD45RO-negative cells. Profiling relied on immunoSEQ multiplex PCR, and the TCRdb table lists in-frame clones only, not all of them. The table shows about 2.2 million clones, with 90% to 95% occurring only once. Sequenced: naive CD8+ T cells from PBMCs. These receptors were obtained from a man younger than 35 in good health. Some clones in this sample may be carry-over from other donors' samples.

As regards this clone: The sample carries other DNA sequences with the same CDR3. V usage is TRBV9 and J usage is TRBJ2-7; D not certain. CDR1 is SGDLS and CDR2 is YYNGEE in the germline V gene. The CDR3 loop spans 14 amino acids. Trimming stripped 0 bases from V and 0 bases from J, with 7 bases between. Written as DNA, the CDR3 is TGTGCCAGCAGCGTAGGAGGAAGCTCCTACGAGCAGTACTTC. Translation gives CASSVGGSSYEQYF.

The chain joins TRBV7-9 to TRBJ2-5; 12 bases fit TRBD2. Per the germline V gene, CDR1 is SEHNR and CDR2 is FQNEAQ (reference sequence). The CDR3 totals 15 residues. The J segment lost 5 bases and the V segment lost 5 bases, leaving 6 bases of the junction unmatched. CDR3 protein: CASSATSGGRETQYF. The CDR3 DNA is TGTGCCAGCAGCGCAACTAGCGGGGGGCGTGAGACCCAGTACTTC.